These 13 T cell receptor beta chains were all obtained from the same sample, sequenced in a study of CD8+ T cells in alopecia areata. Treatment defined: oral pan-JAK inhibitor, 5-10 mg twice daily. cDNA reverse transcribed from extracted RNA served as the sequencing template. The method was immunoSEQ multiplex PCR; TCRdb's version includes in-frame clones alone and lacks a portion of them. The sample yields about 200,000 clones, 55% to 75% seen once. Sequenced material: CD4+ T cells sorted from blood, taken at week 24, from a patient treated with tofacitinib. These receptors came from a human donor with alopecia areata.

The rearrangement joins TRBV6-6 to TRBJ1-6; a possible D gene is TRBD1 (5 bases). The CDR3 totals 14 residues. The germline V and J ends were trimmed by 5 bases and 4 bases, with 9 bases remaining between them. Germline-derived CDR1 and CDR2 are MNHNY and SVGAGI (reference sequence). CDR3 bases: TGTGCCAGCAGTCCCGGGACTTATAATTCACCCCTCCACTTT. It translates to CASSPGTYNSPLHF.

About this clone itself: Relative to the germline gene, one junction end is altered; a read error may explain this. This chain joins TRBV4-1 and TRBJ2-3; either TRBD1 or TRBD2 may supply D (6 bases each). Germline values: CDR1 MGHRA, CDR2 YSYEKL. There are 15 residues in the CDR3. The CDR3 loop reads CASSQGPGARAGNDF. CDR3 nucleotides: TGCGCCAGCAGCCAAGGCCCGGGGGCGAGAGCGGGTAACGATTTT.

The genes are TRBV15 and TRBJ2-2; D is undetermined. V was pared by 4 bases and J by 6 bases, with 12 bases between. Germline V CDR1 and CDR2: LNHNV, YYDKDF (reference sequence). The CDR3 runs 14 residues. As DNA, the CDR3 is TGTGCCACCAGCAATCGGCGGTCTTCCGGGGAGCTGTTTTTT. It is translated as CATSNRRSSGELFF.

This clone was detected only a few times. The chain joins TRBV18 to TRBJ1-1, with D tentatively TRBD1 (5 bases). The CDR3 has 14 residues. Trimming stripped 2 bases from V and 1 base from J, with 8 bases between. Germline-derived CDR1 and CDR2 are KGHSH and LQKENI. The CDR3 nucleotides are TGTGCCAGCTCACCAGCCGGGGGGAACACTGAAGCTTTCTTT. Translating it yields CASSPAGGNTEAFF.

This clone came up once. V gene TRBV2 combines with J gene TRBJ2-7, with TRBD1 identical over 9 bases. This CDR3 is 12 amino acids long. The V segment lost 11 bases and the J segment 4 bases; nucleotides outside the gene matches: 6. Germline values: CDR1 SNHLY, CDR2 FYNNEI. The CDR3 loop reads CAVPGQGYEQYF. In DNA form, the CDR3 reads TGTGCCGTACCGGGACAGGGATACGAGCAGTACTTC.

With respect to this clone: The sample carries other DNA sequences with the same CDR3. J is TRBJ2-3 and V is TRBV5-6; D perhaps matches TRBD2 (5 bases). Germline values: CDR1 SGHDT, CDR2 YYEEEE. The CDR3 totals 14 residues. The V end was cut by 4 bases, the J end by 4 bases, with 13 bases between. This chain's CDR3 is CASSLRAVADTQYF. In DNA form, the CDR3 reads TGTGCCAGCAGCCTAAGAGCGGTGGCAGATACGCAGTATTTT.

This chain uses TRBV9 with TRBJ2-7; tentatively, D is TRBD2 (6 bases). V gave up 0 bases and J gave up 6 bases, with 13 bases separating them. From germline, CDR1 is SGDLS and CDR2 YYNGEE. The CDR3 extends over 14 amino acids. The DNA of the CDR3 is TGTGCCAGCAGCGTAGACCCGGGAGAGCGCGAGCAGTACTTC. Encoded protein: CASSVDPGEREQYF.

This chain connects TRBV11-2 to TRBJ1-2, with D maybe TRBD1 (6 bases). Trimming shortened V by 5 bases and J by 3 bases, and 22 bases separated the two germline ends. In germline, CDR1 is SGHAT, CDR2 FQNNGV. This CDR3 has 17 amino acids. CDR3 protein: CASSVTRWQGRDYGYTF. The CDR3 region has the DNA TGTGCCAGCAGCGTTACTAGGTGGCAGGGGAGGGACTATGGCTACACCTTC.

The J gene is TRBJ1-5, the V gene TRBV7-2; D uncertain. The V end was cut by 3 bases, the J end by 5 bases, with 11 bases between. The germline gives CDR1 SGHTA, CDR2 FQGNSA. The CDR3 covers 14 residues. CDR3 DNA: TGTGCCAGCAGCTTGAGGACGGAAGATCAGCCCCAGCATTTT. Translating gives CASSLRTEDQPQHF.

V is TRBV7-3 and J is TRBJ2-1; TRBD2 is a possible D gene (7 bases). The germline CDR1 and CDR2 sequences are SGHTA and FQGTGA. The CDR3 contains 17 residues. The V end was cut by 6 bases, the J end by 1 base, with 19 bases between. CDR3 amino acids: CASSSYGGPLSYNEQFF. CDR3 DNA sequence: TGTGCCAGCAGTTCTTACGGGGGGCCCCTTTCCTACAATGAGCAGTTCTTC.

V gene TRBV6-1 combines with J gene TRBJ1-3, with D possibly matching TRBD1 (5 bases). Germline-derived CDR1 and CDR2 are MNHNS and SASEGT. V was shortened by 0 bases and J by 0 bases, with 12 bases between the two germline ends. This CDR3 has 17 amino acids. Here the CDR3 DNA reads TGTGCCAGCAGTGAAGCTCTGACAGCAATCTCTGGAAACACCATATATTTT. As protein: CASSEALTAISGNTIYF.

The chain has TRBV5-6 and TRBJ2-4; D unresolved. V lost 6 bases and J lost 8, with 15 bases in between. The germline gives CDR1 SGHDT, CDR2 YYEEEE. The CDR3 runs to 13 residues. CDR3 residues: CASTLPGVDIQYF. CDR3 nucleotide sequence: TGTGCCAGCACCTTACCTGGGGTAGACATTCAGTACTTC.

The chain has TRBV4-2 and TRBJ2-3; 11 positions agree with TRBD1. The CDR3 runs to 18 residues. Unmatched junction bases numbered 14, after V lost 3 bases and J lost 6 bases. The germline CDR1 and CDR2 sequences are LGHNA and YNFKEQ. CDR3 region: CASSQHKSGTGGYDTQYF. DNA of the CDR3: TGTGCCAGCAGCCAGCATAAAAGCGGGACAGGGGGATATGATACGCAGTATTTT.